This T cell receptor beta chain was captured by sequencing in a study of blood T cell repertoires in COVID-19. For the study at large: Samples of COVID-19 (acute and convalescent) were obtained from the United States, Italy and Spain. PBMCs, B-cell-depleted T cells, or T cells provided the cDNA or gDNA that made up the material.

Per the authors' pipeline: Reference gene primer amplification in the assay estimated nucleated cell counts. Profiling relied on immunoSEQ multiplex PCR, and the TCRdb table lists in-frame clones only, not all of them. V and J calls and clone size are copied from that table; D and trimming were computed from the DNA. Of roughly 180,000 clones listed, around four fifths were seen once; the top ten hold about 10%. In Cohort 3, a recovered donor had either two negative PCRs, clearance, or symptom resolution. The CDR3 spans 14 residues. The V end was cut by 0 bases, the J end by 9 bases, with 13 bases between. Germline loops: CDR1 SGHRS, CDR2 YFSETQ.

The chain combines TRBV5-1 with TRBJ2-1; weak D call: TRBD1 (6 bases). Sequences were obtained from PBMCs or T cells enriched from blood (not recorded which). The source is a man in his forties or fifties who had recovered from COVID-19. CDR3 region: CASSLGGGGGEQFF. The CDR3 DNA reads as TGCGCCAGCAGCTTGGGAGGGGGTGGAGGTGAGCAGTTCTTC.